The TCR beta chain under discussion was sequenced for a study of T cell responses to AZD1222 COVID-19 vaccine. On this clone: Its antigen is as yet unknown.

Libraries were prepared by immunoSEQ multiplex PCR; TCRdb keeps only in-frame clonotypes and omits some of them. This sample has under 150,000 clones, with approximately 88% found just once. V lost 8 bases, J lost 8 bases, and 9 bases lay in between. Germline CDR1 DFQATT, CDR2 SNEGSKA (reference sequence). CDR3 length equals 9 residues. Notes on the study in general: In all cases, repertoires were sampled only after the peak T cell response. In a largely white British group with more females than males, clonal diversity was possibly underestimated. The span of vaccine-associated CD4 TCRs extended across spike, with dominance at 160-218 and 743-854.

The sequence derives from an adult who received the AZD1222 COVID-19 vaccine. The material was peripheral blood, obtained 28 days after the second AZD1222 dose. V is TRBV20-1 and J is TRBJ1-2, with D uncertain. CDR3 sequence (DNA): TGCAGTACAGAGCGAGGCTACACCTTC. It encodes CSTERGYTF.